The clone carrying this T cell receptor beta chain was counted between two and nine times. Its specificity is not known. Molecular barcoded adaptors covering alpha/delta and beta/gamma chains were used on 400 to 450 ng RNA. TCRdb itself ran the reads through MiXCR, one entry per CDR3 protein. The sample shows about 130,000 distinct CDR3 sequences, less than 15% of them seen only once. The sample is drawn from a study of read filtering for tumor transcriptome and immune sequencing. Overall study findings and caveats: Compared with RNA-seq, IR-seq gave much higher clonotype depth and reliability.

CDR3 length equals 14 residues. Trimming removed 8 bases at V and 0 bases at J, with 14 bases between. The germline gives CDR1 SNHLY, CDR2 FYNNEI. This sequence originates from a donor aged 40 or older with multiple myeloma. The specimen sequenced was a population of CD138-negative cells sorted from bone marrow. The rearrangement uses TRBV2 and TRBJ2-7, with TRBD1 as a possible D gene (6 bases). This CDR3 reads CASRDMGPSYEQYF. The DNA of the CDR3 is TGTGCCAGCCGGGACATGGGTCCCTCCTACGAGCAGTACTTC.